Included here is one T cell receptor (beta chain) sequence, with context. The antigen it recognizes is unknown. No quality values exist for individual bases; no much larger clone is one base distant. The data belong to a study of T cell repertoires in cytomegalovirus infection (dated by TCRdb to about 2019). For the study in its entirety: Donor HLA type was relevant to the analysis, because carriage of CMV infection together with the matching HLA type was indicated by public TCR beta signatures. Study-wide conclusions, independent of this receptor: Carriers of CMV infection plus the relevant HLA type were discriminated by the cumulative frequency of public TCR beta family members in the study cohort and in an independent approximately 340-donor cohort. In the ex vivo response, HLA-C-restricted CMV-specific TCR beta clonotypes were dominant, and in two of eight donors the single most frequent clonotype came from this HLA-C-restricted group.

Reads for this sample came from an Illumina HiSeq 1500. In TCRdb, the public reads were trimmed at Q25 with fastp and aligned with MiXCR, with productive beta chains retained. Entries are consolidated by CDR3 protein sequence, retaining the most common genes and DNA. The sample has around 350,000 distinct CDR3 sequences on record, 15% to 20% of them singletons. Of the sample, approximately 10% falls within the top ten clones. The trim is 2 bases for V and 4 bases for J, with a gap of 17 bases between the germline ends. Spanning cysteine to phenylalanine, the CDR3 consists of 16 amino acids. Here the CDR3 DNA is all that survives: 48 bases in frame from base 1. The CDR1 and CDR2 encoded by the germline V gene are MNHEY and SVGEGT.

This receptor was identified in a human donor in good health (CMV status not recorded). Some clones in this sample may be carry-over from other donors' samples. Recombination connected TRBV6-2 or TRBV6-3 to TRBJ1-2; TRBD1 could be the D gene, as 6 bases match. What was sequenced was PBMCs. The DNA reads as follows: TGTGCCAGCAGTTACCGAATTGGGGGGCGCCGCTATGGCTACACCTTC. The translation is CASSYRIGGRRYGYTF.